This TCR beta chain was captured by sequencing in a study of regulatory and conventional T cells in RAG deficiency. Blood CD4+ CD25-low CD127-high conventional T cells supplied the genomic DNA template. V gave up 5 bases and J gave up 4 bases, with 15 bases separating them. This CDR3 spans 14 amino acids. Germline CDR1 and CDR2: SGHTA and FQGNSA. Produced via immunoSEQ multiplex PCR; TCRdb's table is partial and in-frame only. This sample has 25,000 to 35,000 clones, with more than 90% found just once. These data also formed part of another study, on regulatory T cells. In that study: The primer mix had 52 TRBV and 13 TRBJ primers.

The source is a human donor in good health. The J gene is TRBJ2-7, the V gene TRBV7-2, with D possibly TRBD2 on 7 matching bases. The source material was CD25- CD4+ T cells sorted from blood. This CDR3 is CASSGGGGRYEQYF. As DNA, the CDR3 is TGTGCCAGCAGCGGAGGGGGGGGTCGTTACGAGCAGTACTTC. Full variable domain (outside the CDR3, taken from reference TRBV7-2 and TRBJ2-7): GAGVSQSPSNKVTEKGKDVELRCDPISGHTALYWYRQSLGQGLEFLIYFQGNSAPDKSGLPSDRFSAERTGGSVSTLTIQRTQQEDSAVYLCASSGGGGRYEQYFGPGTRLTVT.